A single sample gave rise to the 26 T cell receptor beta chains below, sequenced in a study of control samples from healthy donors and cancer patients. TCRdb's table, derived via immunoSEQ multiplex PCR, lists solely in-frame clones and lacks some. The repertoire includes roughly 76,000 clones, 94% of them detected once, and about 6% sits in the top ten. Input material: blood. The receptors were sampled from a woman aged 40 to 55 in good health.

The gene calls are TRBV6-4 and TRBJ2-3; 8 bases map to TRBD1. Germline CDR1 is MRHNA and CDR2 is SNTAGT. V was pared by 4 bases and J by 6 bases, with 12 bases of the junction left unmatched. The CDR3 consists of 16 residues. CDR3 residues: CASSAKPGQGSDTQYF. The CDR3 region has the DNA TGTGCCAGCAGTGCGAAACCCGGACAGGGATCGGATACGCAGTATTTT.

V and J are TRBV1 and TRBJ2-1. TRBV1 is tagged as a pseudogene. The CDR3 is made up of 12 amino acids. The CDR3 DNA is TGCACCAGCAGCCAGGTAAACAATGAGCAGTTCTTC. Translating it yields CTSSQVNNEQFF.

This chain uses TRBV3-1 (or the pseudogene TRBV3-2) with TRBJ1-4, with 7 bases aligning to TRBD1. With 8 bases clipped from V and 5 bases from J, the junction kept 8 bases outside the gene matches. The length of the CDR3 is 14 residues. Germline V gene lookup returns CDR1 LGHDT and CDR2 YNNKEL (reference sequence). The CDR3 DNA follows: TGTGCCAGCGGCGACGGGACAGCGAATGAAAAACTGTTTTTT. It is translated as CASGDGTANEKLFF.

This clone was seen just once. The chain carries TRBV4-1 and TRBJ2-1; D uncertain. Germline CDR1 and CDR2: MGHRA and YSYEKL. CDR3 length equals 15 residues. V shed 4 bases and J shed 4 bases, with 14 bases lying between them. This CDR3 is CASSPRLALYNEQFF. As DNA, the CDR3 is TGCGCCAGCAGCCCCCGATTAGCACTGTACAATGAGCAGTTCTTC.

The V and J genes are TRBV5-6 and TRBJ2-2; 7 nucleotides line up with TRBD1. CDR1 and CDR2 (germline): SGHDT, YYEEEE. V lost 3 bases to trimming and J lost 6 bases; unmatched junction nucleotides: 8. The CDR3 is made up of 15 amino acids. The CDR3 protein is CASSSWGQRAGELFF. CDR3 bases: TGTGCCAGCAGCTCCTGGGGACAGCGCGCCGGGGAGCTGTTTTTT.

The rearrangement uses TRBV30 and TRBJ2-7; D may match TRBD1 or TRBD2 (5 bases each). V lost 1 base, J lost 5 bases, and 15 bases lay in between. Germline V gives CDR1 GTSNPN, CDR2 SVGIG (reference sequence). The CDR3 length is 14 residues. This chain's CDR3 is CAWSGTRVRDEQYF. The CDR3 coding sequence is TGTGCCTGGAGTGGGACAAGGGTGAGGGACGAGCAGTACTTC.

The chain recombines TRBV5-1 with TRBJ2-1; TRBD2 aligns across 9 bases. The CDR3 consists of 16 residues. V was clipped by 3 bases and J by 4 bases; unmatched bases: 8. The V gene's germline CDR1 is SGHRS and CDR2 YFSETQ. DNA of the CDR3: TGCGCCAGCAGCTCTCTTAGCGGGAGTTCTTACAATGAGCAGTTCTTC. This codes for CASSSLSGSSYNEQFF.

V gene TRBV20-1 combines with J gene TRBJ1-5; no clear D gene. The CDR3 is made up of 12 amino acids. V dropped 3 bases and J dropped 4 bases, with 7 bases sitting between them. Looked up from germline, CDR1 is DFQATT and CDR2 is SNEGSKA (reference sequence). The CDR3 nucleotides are TGCAGTGCTAGTCCTGTGAATCAGCCCCAGCATTTT. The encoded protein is CSASPVNQPQHF.

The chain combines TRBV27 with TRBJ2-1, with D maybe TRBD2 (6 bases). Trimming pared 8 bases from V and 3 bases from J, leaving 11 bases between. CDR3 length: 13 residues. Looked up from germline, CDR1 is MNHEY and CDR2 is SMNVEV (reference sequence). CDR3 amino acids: CASQSGFYNEQFF. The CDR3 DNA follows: TGTGCCAGCCAAAGCGGGTTCTACAATGAGCAGTTCTTC.

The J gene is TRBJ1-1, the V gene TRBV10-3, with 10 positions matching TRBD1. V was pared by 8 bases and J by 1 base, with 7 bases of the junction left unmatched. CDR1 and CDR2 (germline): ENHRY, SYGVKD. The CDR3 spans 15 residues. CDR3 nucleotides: TGTGCCATCGACGGAGGGACAGGGGAGAACACTGAAGCTTTCTTT. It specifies CAIDGGTGENTEAFF.

CDR3 residues: CASSADREAGYTF. In DNA form, the CDR3 reads TGTGCCAGCAGCGCGGACAGGGAGGCGGGCTACACCTTC. The chain uses TRBV5-4 and TRBJ1-2; TRBD1 aligns across 8 bases. J was trimmed by 8 bases and V by 4 bases; bases with no gene match: 7. Germline assignment: CDR1 SGHNT and CDR2 YYREEE (reference sequence). The CDR3 extends over 13 amino acids.

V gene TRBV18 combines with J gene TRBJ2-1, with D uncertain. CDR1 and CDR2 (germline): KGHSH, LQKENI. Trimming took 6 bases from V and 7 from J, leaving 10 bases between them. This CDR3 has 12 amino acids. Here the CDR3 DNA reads TGTGCCAGCTCCCCGGCCCCTAATGAGCAGTTCTTC. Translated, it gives CASSPAPNEQFF.

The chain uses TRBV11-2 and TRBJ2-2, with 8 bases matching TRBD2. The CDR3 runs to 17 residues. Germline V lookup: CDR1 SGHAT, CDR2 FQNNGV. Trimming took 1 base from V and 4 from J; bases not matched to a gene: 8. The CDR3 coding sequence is TGTGCCAGCAGCTTAGTTACGGGAGGGCCGGGCACCGGGGAGCTGTTTTTT. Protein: CASSLVTGGPGTGELFF.

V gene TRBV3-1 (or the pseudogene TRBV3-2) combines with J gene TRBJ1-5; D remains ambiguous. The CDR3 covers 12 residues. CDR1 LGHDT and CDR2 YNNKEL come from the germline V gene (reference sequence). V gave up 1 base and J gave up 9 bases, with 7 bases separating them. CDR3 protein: CASSQADGPQHF. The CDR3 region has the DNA TGTGCCAGCAGCCAAGCGGATGGGCCCCAGCATTTT.

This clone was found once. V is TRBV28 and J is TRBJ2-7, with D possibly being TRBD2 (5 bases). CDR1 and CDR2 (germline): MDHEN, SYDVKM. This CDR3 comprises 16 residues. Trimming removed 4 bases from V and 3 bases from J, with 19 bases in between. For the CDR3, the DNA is TGTGCCAGCAGTTCCCCGCGGAGGTTGGGTTACTACGAGCAGTACTTC. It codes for CASSSPRRLGYYEQYF.

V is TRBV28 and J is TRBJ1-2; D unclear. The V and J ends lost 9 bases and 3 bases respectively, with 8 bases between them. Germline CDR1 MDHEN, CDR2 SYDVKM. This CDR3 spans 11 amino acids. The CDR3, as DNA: TGTGCCAGTGCGGTACACTATGGCTACACCTTC. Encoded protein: CASAVHYGYTF.

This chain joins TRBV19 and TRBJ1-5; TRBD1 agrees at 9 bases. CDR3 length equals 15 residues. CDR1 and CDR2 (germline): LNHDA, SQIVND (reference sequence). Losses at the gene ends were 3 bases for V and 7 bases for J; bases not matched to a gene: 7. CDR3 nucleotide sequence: TGTGCCAGTAGTATGGGACAGGGTCTTCGGCAGCCCCAGCATTTT. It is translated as CASSMGQGLRQPQHF.

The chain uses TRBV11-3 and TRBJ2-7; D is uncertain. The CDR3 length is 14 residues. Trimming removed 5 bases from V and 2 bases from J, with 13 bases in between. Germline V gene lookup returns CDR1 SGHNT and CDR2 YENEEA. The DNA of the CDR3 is TGTGCCAGCAGCCCATCCGGAGCGACCTACGAGCAGTACTTC. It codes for CASSPSGATYEQYF.

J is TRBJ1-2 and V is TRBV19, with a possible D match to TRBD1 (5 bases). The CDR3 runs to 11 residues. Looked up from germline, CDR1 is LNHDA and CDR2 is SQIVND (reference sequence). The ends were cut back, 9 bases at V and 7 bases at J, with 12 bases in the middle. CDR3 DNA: TGTGCCAGCAATAAGGGGTTTGGCTACACCTTC. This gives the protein CASNKGFGYTF.

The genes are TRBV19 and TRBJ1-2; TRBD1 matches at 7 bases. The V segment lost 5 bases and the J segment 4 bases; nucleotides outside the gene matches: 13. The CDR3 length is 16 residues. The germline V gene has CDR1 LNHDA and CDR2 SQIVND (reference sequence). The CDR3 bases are TGTGCCAGTAGTTTTGATTCGACAGGGAGCTCCTATGGCTACACCTTC. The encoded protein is CASSFDSTGSSYGYTF.

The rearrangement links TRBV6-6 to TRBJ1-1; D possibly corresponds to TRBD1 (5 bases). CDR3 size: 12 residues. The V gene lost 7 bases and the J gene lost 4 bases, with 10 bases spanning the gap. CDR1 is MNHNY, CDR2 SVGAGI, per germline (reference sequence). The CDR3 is CASMGGGTEAFF. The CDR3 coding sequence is TGTGCCAGCATGGGGGGGGGCACTGAAGCTTTCTTT.

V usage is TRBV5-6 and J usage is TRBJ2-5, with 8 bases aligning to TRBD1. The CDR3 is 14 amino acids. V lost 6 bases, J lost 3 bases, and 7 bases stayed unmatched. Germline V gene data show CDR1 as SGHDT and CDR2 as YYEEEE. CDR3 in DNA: TGTGCCAGCAAGCTTAGACAGGGGAAAGAGACCCAGTACTTC. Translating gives CASKLRQGKETQYF.

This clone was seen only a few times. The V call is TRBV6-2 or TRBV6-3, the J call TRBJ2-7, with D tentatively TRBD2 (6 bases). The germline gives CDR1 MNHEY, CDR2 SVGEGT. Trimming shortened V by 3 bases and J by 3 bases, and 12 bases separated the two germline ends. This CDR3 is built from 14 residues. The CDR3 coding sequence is TGTGCCAGCAGTTATAAGGATAGCGGCTACGAGCAGTACTTC. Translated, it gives CASSYKDSGYEQYF.

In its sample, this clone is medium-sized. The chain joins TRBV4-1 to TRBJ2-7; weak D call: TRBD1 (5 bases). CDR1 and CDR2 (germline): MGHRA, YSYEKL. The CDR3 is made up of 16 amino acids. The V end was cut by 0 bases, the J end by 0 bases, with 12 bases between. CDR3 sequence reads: CASSQEARASSYEQYF. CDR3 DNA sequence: TGCGCCAGCAGCCAAGAGGCCAGGGCCAGCTCCTACGAGCAGTACTTC.

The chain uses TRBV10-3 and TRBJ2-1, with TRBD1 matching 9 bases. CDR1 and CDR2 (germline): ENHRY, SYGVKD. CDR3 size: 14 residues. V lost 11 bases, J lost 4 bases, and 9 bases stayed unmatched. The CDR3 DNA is TGTGCCGCCGCCCAAGGACAGGGGTACAATGAGCAGTTCTTC. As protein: CAAAQGQGYNEQFF.

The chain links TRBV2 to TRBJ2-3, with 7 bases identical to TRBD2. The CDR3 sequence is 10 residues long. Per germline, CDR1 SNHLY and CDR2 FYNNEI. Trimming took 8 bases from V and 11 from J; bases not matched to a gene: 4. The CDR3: CASVERGQYF. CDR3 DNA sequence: TGTGCCAGCGTGGAGCGGGGGCAGTATTTT.